These 10 T cell receptor beta chains were all obtained from the same sample, sequenced in a study of siplizumab effects on memory and regulatory T cells. Generated by immunoSEQ multiplex PCR, the TCRdb table keeps only in-frame clones and is missing some. Of about 60,000 clones listed, roughly 83% were seen once; the top ten hold approximately 3.8%. Sequenced sample: memory CD4+ T cells sorted from blood. The receptors here all came from a human donor in good health.

This clone was recorded once. Other nucleotide sequences in the sample specify the same CDR3. The chain has TRBV5-1 and TRBJ1-1; perhaps TRBD1 as D (6 bases). This CDR3 contains 14 residues. V shed 1 base and J shed 1 base, with 8 bases lying between them. The V gene's germline CDR1 is SGHRS and CDR2 YFSETQ. The CDR3 loop reads CASSLQGQNTEAFF. The CDR3 nucleotides read TGCGCCAGCAGCTTGCAGGGGCAGAACACTGAAGCTTTCTTT.

J is TRBJ2-3 and V is TRBV2; the D gene is possibly TRBD1 (6 bases). Germline assignment: CDR1 SNHLY and CDR2 FYNNEI. Trimming removed 8 bases from V and 1 base from J, with 16 bases in between. The CDR3 has 15 amino acids. CDR3 bases: TGTGCCAGCGGGTCCGGGACACTTCGCACAGATACGCAGTATTTT. Amino acid sequence: CASGSGTLRTDTQYF.

This clone is a singleton in its sample. V is TRBV7-9 and J is TRBJ2-1; TRBD1 aligns across 10 bases. In germline, CDR1 is SEHNR, CDR2 FQNEAQ (reference sequence). With 5 bases clipped from V and 7 bases from J, the junction kept 8 bases outside the gene matches. The CDR3 sequence is 15 residues long. The CDR3 is CASSGGQGSENEQFF. Here the CDR3 DNA reads TGTGCCAGCAGCGGGGGACAGGGGAGCGAAAATGAGCAGTTCTTC.

The rearrangement links TRBV6-1 to TRBJ1-1; the D is unclear. The CDR3 sequence is 13 residues long. Trimming left V 4 bases short and J 2 bases short, with 8 bases between. Per the germline V gene, CDR1 is MNHNS and CDR2 is SASEGT. The CDR3 reads CASSGRTNTEAFF. The CDR3 DNA sequence: TGTGCCAGCAGTGGGAGGACCAACACTGAAGCTTTCTTT.

This chain connects TRBV5-1 to TRBJ2-1; D unclear. Trimming left V 1 base short and J 5 bases short, with 7 bases between. The CDR3 covers 13 residues. The germline CDR1 and CDR2 sequences are SGHRS and YFSETQ. This CDR3 reads CASSLLANNEQFF. The CDR3 nucleotides are TGCGCCAGCAGCTTGCTGGCCAACAATGAGCAGTTCTTC.

The chain has TRBV11-2 and TRBJ2-3; no clear D gene. Germline loops: CDR1 SGHAT, CDR2 FQNNGV. Trimming shortened V by 1 base and J by 2 bases, and 13 bases separated the two germline ends. There are 16 residues in the CDR3. CDR3 protein: CASSLVPSLNTDTQYF. As DNA, the CDR3 is TGTGCCAGCAGCTTAGTCCCCTCGCTTAACACAGATACGCAGTATTTT.

The chain is built from TRBV5-1 and TRBJ2-7; D gene ambiguous. Per germline, CDR1 SGHRS and CDR2 YFSETQ. The CDR3 extends over 14 amino acids. V lost 1 base to trimming and J lost 5 bases, with 13 bases between them. CDR3 amino acids: CASSLPRAPDEQYF. The CDR3 DNA reads as TGCGCCAGCAGCTTGCCCCGGGCCCCGGACGAGCAGTACTTC.

The V and J genes are TRBV23-1 and TRBJ1-2, with D perhaps TRBD1 (6 bases). TRBV23-1 is reported as an ORF; its role is uncertain. This CDR3 is built from 15 residues. V was shortened by 4 bases and J by 3 bases, with 15 bases between the two germline ends. This CDR3 reads CASSPNRDTHYGYTF. The CDR3 region has the DNA TGCGCCAGCAGTCCCAACCGGGACACACACTATGGCTACACCTTC.

The chain uses TRBV9 and TRBJ2-2; D remains ambiguous. V was trimmed by 0 bases and J by 8 bases, leaving 8 bases between them. The CDR3 contains 13 residues. Germline lookup yields CDR1 SGDLS and CDR2 YYNGEE. CDR3: CASSVVLSGELFF. CDR3 sequence (DNA): TGTGCCAGCAGCGTAGTCCTCTCGGGGGAGCTGTTTTTT.

V and J are TRBV29-1 and TRBJ2-1; 7 bases match TRBD1. Losses at the gene ends were 6 bases for V and 5 bases for J; bases not matched to a gene: 7. The length of the CDR3 is 13 residues. Germline V gene data show CDR1 as SQVTM and CDR2 as ANQGSEA. CDR3: CSVAVTGNNEQFF. In DNA form, the CDR3 reads TGCAGCGTGGCAGTGACAGGGAACAATGAGCAGTTCTTC.